This T cell receptor (beta chain) was recorded in a study of OX40 agonist ivuxolimab in advanced cancers. Study background: From about 20 to 80 years was the age range, with a mean of around 54 years, and about 78% were male. General study findings and limits: Among patients with partial responses at 0.1-3.0 mg/kg, clonal expansion was among the lowest. Expanded peripheral T-cell antigen specificity went undetermined.

The assay was immunoSEQ multiplex PCR, and TCRdb's table has in-frame clones only and misses some. The sample holds about 130,000 clones, roughly 90% seen once. There are a few counts of this clone. Its target is unknown. The CDR3 sequence is 13 residues long. From germline, CDR1 is MNHEY and CDR2 SVGAGI. V shed 7 bases and J 7 bases; nucleotides not matched to a gene: 8. The chain uses TRBV6-5 and TRBJ2-7; TRBD1 agrees at 9 bases. The sample was CD4+ or CD8+ T cells sorted from blood, taken in a trial of the OX40 agonist ivuxolimab. The receptor was isolated from an adult with an advanced solid tumor such as melanoma, head and neck, liver or kidney cancer. CDR3 DNA sequence: TGTGCCAGCACGTCGGACAGGGGCTGGGAGCAGTACTTC. Its protein is CASTSDRGWEQYF.